This T cell receptor beta chain was recovered during a study of blood T cell repertoires in COVID-19. Looking at the study overall: From the United States, Italy and Spain came samples of acute and convalescent COVID-19. T cells, B-cell-depleted T cells, or PBMCs provided the cDNA or gDNA that served as material.

CDR3 length: 14 residues. Germline CDR1 MNHEY, CDR2 SVGAGI. V lost 6 bases and J lost 1, with 10 bases in between. In its sample, this clone was seen a few times. Authors' processing steps: Amplification of reference gene primers provided the estimated nucleated cell counts. Libraries were prepared by immunoSEQ multiplex PCR; TCRdb keeps only in-frame clonotypes and omits some of them. The V and J calls and the clone size are those of that table, but D and trimming were determined from the DNA. The table includes around 260,000 clones, approximately 86% detected once. Source material: peripheral blood. The receptor was isolated from a woman aged 55 to 70 with COVID-19, enrolled during active disease. The chain carries TRBV6-5 and TRBJ2-1, with a weak D call TRBD1 (6 bases). The CDR3 loop reads CASRTGPSYNEQFF. In nucleotides, the CDR3 is TGTGCCAGCAGGACAGGCCCTTCCTACAATGAGCAGTTCTTC.